This entry concerns a single TCR beta chain. Here immunoSEQ multiplex PCR was the method, and the copy in TCRdb shows in-frame clones only, minus some. Counted here are roughly 150,000 clones, roughly nine tenths occurring once; the ten biggest clones make up over 1.1%. This record belongs to a study of T cell responses to AZD1222 COVID-19 vaccine. Germline loops: CDR1 SQVTM, CDR2 ANQGSEA. Between the trimmed V and J ends, which lost 0 bases and 8 bases, there was a span of 11 bases. The CDR3 loop spans 13 amino acids. The receptor comes from an adult in good health. The V and J genes are TRBV29-1 and TRBJ1-3, with D tentatively TRBD1 (5 bases). The material sequenced was peripheral blood, taken on day 0 of AZD1222 vaccination. The CDR3 reads CSVEDGTGDTIYF. CDR3 in DNA: TGCAGCGTTGAAGACGGGACCGGAGACACCATATATTTT.